This T cell receptor beta chain came from a study of human T cells and chemical hapten exposure. This CDR3 comprises 16 residues. With 0 bases removed from V and 2 bases from J, the gap between germline ends came to 14 bases. The germline V gene has CDR1 SGHRS and CDR2 YFSETQ. Time point reported: patch test 1, 2 weeks after DPC sensitization. Treatment specified: therapeutic diphenylcyclopropenone sensitization with weekly scalp DPC. MiXCR, applied by TCRdb to the RACE reads, yields one record per CDR3 protein. The sample comprises 150,000 to 200,000 distinct CDR3 sequences, 20% to 25% of which are singletons, and approximately 6.7% rests with the top ten. This clonotype appeared a few times.

This receptor was obtained from a woman aged 45-65 years with alopecia areata. Some clones in this sample may be carry-over from other donors' samples. This specimen consisted of whole blood, obtained in connection with sensitization to the hapten diphenylcyclopropenone (DPC). This sequence joins TRBV5-1 and TRBJ1-1; D might be TRBD1 (6 bases). The CDR3 region has the DNA TGCGCCAGCAGCTTGGCACGCCAGGGGTCAAACACTGAAGCTTTCTTT. It codes for CASSLARQGSNTEAFF.